The TCR beta chain described here comes from a study of blood T cells in healthy people across ages. Alongside a J-beta primer mix, a sample-barcoded 5' primer served in a second PCR lasting about 7 to 11 cycles. Each TCR beta cDNA got a 12-nucleotide random molecular identifier. TCRdb reanalysed the 5' RACE reads using MiXCR and keeps one entry per CDR3 protein. Altogether 1 million or so distinct CDR3 sequences are present, 20% to 25% being singletons, with the ten largest covering around 0.7%. This clonotype was recorded once. Antigen unknown. CDR1 and CDR2 (germline): LGHDT, YNNKEL (reference sequence). V gave up 1 base and J gave up 9 bases, with 13 bases separating them. This CDR3 is built from 14 residues. Study-level findings and limits: Among long-lived donors, naive CD4+ cells were more numerous and diversity higher than in aged donors.

This sample also belongs to another study, concerning T cells of mothers and their children. That source notes: M1S, a second-PCR primer, added sample barcodes and 2-4 random nucleotides.

This TCR came from a girl aged 2-15 years in good health. The sequenced sample was blood. The chain combines TRBV3-1 with TRBJ1-5, with D possibly being TRBD1 (6 bases). CDR3 sequence reads: CASSQGDTSRPQHF. The CDR3 coding sequence is TGTGCCAGCAGCCAAGGGGACACATCACGGCCCCAGCATTTT. The entire variable domain, with the rest obtained from reference TRBV3-1 and TRBJ1-5, is as follows: DTAVSQTPKYLVTQMGNDKSIKCEQNLGHDTMYWYKQDSKKFLKIMFSYNNKELIINETVPNRFSPKSPDKAHLNLHINSLELGDSAVYFCASSQGDTSRPQHFGDGTRLSIL.